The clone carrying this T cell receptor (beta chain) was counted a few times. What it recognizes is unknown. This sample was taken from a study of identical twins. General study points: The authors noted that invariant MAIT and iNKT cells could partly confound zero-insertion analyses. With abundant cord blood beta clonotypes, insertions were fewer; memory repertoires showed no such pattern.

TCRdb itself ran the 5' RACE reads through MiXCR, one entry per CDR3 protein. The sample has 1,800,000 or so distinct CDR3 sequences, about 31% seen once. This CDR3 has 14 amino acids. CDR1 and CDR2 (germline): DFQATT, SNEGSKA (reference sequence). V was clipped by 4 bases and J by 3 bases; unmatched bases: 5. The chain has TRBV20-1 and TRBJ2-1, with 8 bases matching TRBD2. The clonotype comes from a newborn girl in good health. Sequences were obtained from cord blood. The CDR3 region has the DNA TGCAGTGCTACCGGGACTAGACACTACAATGAGCAGTTCTTC. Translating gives CSATGTRHYNEQFF.